A single sample is the source of the 15 T cell receptor beta chains below, sequenced in a study of blood T cell repertoires in COVID-19. Here immunoSEQ multiplex PCR was the method, and the copy in TCRdb shows in-frame clones only, minus some. The sample shows about 340,000 clones, more than 75% of them seen only once. Sequenced input: peripheral blood. These receptors originate from a woman between 50 and 59 years old with COVID-19, enrolled during active disease.

In this sample, this clone turned up once. CDR3 sequence: CATSPDRGGNEQFF. DNA for the CDR3: TGTGCCACCAGTCCGGACAGGGGGGGCAATGAGCAGTTCTTC. V and J are TRBV24-1 and TRBJ2-1, with TRBD1 matching over 10 bases. V trimming: 6 bases; J trimming: 6 bases; junction bases outside the gene matches: 4. CDR1 and CDR2 from the germline V gene are KGHDR and SFDVKD. CDR3 length equals 14 residues.

The rearrangement links TRBV27 to TRBJ2-7; 9 bases agree with TRBD2. The CDR3 extends over 15 amino acids. Trimming cost V 2 bases and J 12 bases; bases outside gene matches: 14. Germline loops: CDR1 MNHEY, CDR2 SMNVEV (reference sequence). The CDR3 sequence: CASSLPPGVAGAVYF. DNA for the CDR3: TGTGCCAGCAGTTTACCCCCCGGGGTAGCGGGAGCCGTGTACTTC.

This clone occurred a few times. The rearrangement links TRBV14 to TRBJ2-5; 13 bases are a match to TRBD2. The CDR3 has 16 residues. The V gene's germline CDR1 is SGHDN and CDR2 FVKESK. J gave up 4 bases and V 4 bases, and 6 bases lay outside the gene matches. The CDR3 sequence: CASSPTSGRSPETQYF. The CDR3 DNA is TGTGCCAGCAGCCCGACTAGCGGGAGGAGCCCAGAGACCCAGTACTTC.

This clone was counted between two and nine times. The chain recombines TRBV5-1 with TRBJ2-7; 7 bases line up with TRBD1. J was trimmed by 3 bases and V by 4 bases; bases with no gene match: 7. The CDR3 is 14 amino acids. The V gene's germline CDR1 is SGHRS and CDR2 YFSETQ. DNA for the CDR3: TGCGCCAGCAGCCTCGGACAGGTTCTCTACGAGCAGTACTTC. Its protein product is CASSLGQVLYEQYF.

The chain joins TRBV12-5 to TRBJ2-2; no reliable D call. V lost 6 bases to trimming and J lost 1 base, with 3 bases between them. The length of the CDR3 is 12 residues. In germline, CDR1 is LGHNT, CDR2 FRNRAP. CDR3 loop: CASGRNTGELFF. The CDR3 region has the DNA TGTGCTAGTGGCCGGAACACCGGGGAGCTGTTTTTT.

The rearrangement links TRBV24-1 to TRBJ2-7; TRBD1 agrees at 7 bases. Germline V gives CDR1 KGHDR, CDR2 SFDVKD. Unmatched junction bases numbered 11, after V lost 4 bases and J lost 3 bases. This CDR3 comprises 16 residues. Written as DNA, the CDR3 is TGTGCCACCAGTGACCCAACAGGGGTTTCTCTCTACGAGCAGTACTTC. Translated, it gives CATSDPTGVSLYEQYF.

This chain joins TRBV4-1 and TRBJ1-2; D perhaps matches TRBD1 (6 bases). V was pared by 5 bases and J by 8 bases, with 18 bases between. Germline-derived CDR1 and CDR2 are MGHRA and YSYEKL. This CDR3 comprises 14 residues. The CDR3 reads CASSSTGQPYGYTF. In DNA, the CDR3 is TGCGCCAGCAGCTCCACCGGACAGCCCTACGGCTACACCTTC.

This clone was detected once. CDR3 region: CASSLGTSGTRQFF. In DNA form, the CDR3 reads TGCGCCAGCAGCTTAGGGACTAGCGGCACCCGGCAGTTCTTC. The gene calls are TRBV5-1 and TRBJ2-1, with 11 bases that match TRBD2. Germline V lookup: CDR1 SGHRS, CDR2 YFSETQ. This CDR3 region has 14 residues. The J segment lost 12 bases and the V segment lost 2 bases, leaving 7 bases of the junction unmatched.

The chain carries TRBV19 and TRBJ2-7; 9 nucleotides align to TRBD1. The CDR3 contains 14 residues. CDR1 and CDR2 from the germline V gene are LNHDA and SQIVND (reference sequence). Germline trimming cut 4 bases from V and 3 bases from J; bases unmatched to any gene: 4. The DNA of the CDR3 is TGTGCCAGTAGTACGGGGACAGGGTACTACGAGCAGTACTTC. Amino acids: CASSTGTGYYEQYF.

The chain combines TRBV6-5 with TRBJ1-2; 9 bases fit TRBD1. The CDR3 consists of 13 residues. Germline CDR1 and CDR2: MNHEY and SVGAGI. J gave up 3 bases and V 8 bases, and 4 bases lay outside the gene matches. This CDR3 is CASFRDRDYGYTF. The CDR3 DNA reads as TGTGCCAGCTTCCGGGACAGGGACTATGGCTACACCTTC.

The genes are TRBV6-4 and TRBJ2-1; 11 positions agree with TRBD2. The V and J ends lost 0 bases and 0 bases, in that order; junction bases with no gene match: 7. This CDR3 is 19 amino acids long. Germline assignment: CDR1 MRHNA and CDR2 SNTAGT. CDR3 sequence: CASSDSYLAGGSSYNEQFF. CDR3 in DNA: TGTGCCAGCAGTGACTCTTATTTAGCGGGAGGGAGCTCCTACAATGAGCAGTTCTTC.

This clone was detected only a few times. V gene TRBV19 combines with J gene TRBJ1-3; TRBD1 is a possible D gene (5 bases). Trimming stripped 5 bases from V and 0 bases from J, with 11 bases between. CDR3 length: 15 amino acids. CDR1 is LNHDA, CDR2 SQIVND, per germline (reference sequence). The CDR3 reads CASSLTGDSGNTIYF. The CDR3 bases are TGTGCCAGTAGTCTAACAGGCGACTCTGGAAACACCATATATTTT.

The chain links TRBV10-2 to TRBJ1-3, with a possible D match to TRBD1 (5 bases). CDR3 length: 13 residues. Germline CDR1 and CDR2: WSHSY and SAAADI. Trimming removed 8 bases from V and 4 bases from J, with 12 bases in between. Written as DNA, the CDR3 is TGCGCCAGCGGCTGGGACTCGGGAAACACCATATATTTT. It specifies CASGWDSGNTIYF.

This chain uses TRBV30 with TRBJ2-7; D might be TRBD1 (5 bases). The CDR3 has 15 amino acids. Trimming shortened V by 1 base and J by 2 bases, and 15 bases separated the two germline ends. Germline V gene lookup returns CDR1 GTSNPN and CDR2 SVGIG (reference sequence). CDR3 nucleotide sequence: TGTGCCTGGAGTGCTGGCAGGGAACTAACCTACGAGCAGTACTTC. Residues: CAWSAGRELTYEQYF.

The rearrangement uses TRBV3-1 (or the pseudogene TRBV3-2) and TRBJ2-2; the D gene is possibly TRBD1 (5 bases). Trimming cost V 4 bases and J 7 bases, with 16 bases left between them. The CDR3 is 15 amino acids. Looked up from germline, CDR1 is LGHDT and CDR2 is YNNKEL (reference sequence). CDR3 sequence reads: CASSPTGHPLGELFF. In DNA form, the CDR3 reads TGTGCCAGCAGCCCAACTGGACACCCACTCGGGGAGCTGTTTTTT.